Below are 7 T cell receptor beta chains sequenced from a single sample in a study of T cells in Graves' hyperthyroidism and ophthalmopathy. Using RNA transcripts as the source, TCR beta CDR3 regions were amplified. With the HTBI primer set, the TCR CDR3 went through a first round of RT-PCR. TCRdb reprocessed the multiplex PCR reads via MiXCR and lists one record per CDR3 protein. The repertoire holds over 700,000 distinct CDR3 sequences, with 35% as singletons. The source material was blood. The receptors derive from a woman between 35 and 50 years old with Graves' hyperthyroidism.

In this sample, this clonotype turned up a few times. The chain has TRBV6-5 and TRBJ1-1; D is perhaps TRBD1 (5 bases). The CDR3 totals 16 residues. Germline V lookup: CDR1 MNHEY, CDR2 SVGAGI. Trimming left V 2 bases short and J 4 bases short, with 17 bases between. The CDR3 protein is CASSYRFGQGGTEAFF. CDR3 bases: TGTGCCAGCAGTTACCGATTCGGGCAGGGAGGCACTGAAGCTTTCTTT.

There are many counts of this clonotype. The chain has TRBV12-3 or TRBV12-4 and TRBJ1-1, with 11 bases aligning to TRBD1. Losses at the gene ends were 4 bases for V and 3 bases for J; bases not matched to a gene: 1. This CDR3 is 14 amino acids long. CDR3 residues: CASSSGQGDTEAFF. Here the CDR3 DNA reads TGTGCCAGCAGTTCGGGACAGGGGGACACTGAAGCTTTCTTT.

This clonotype appeared a few times. This rearrangement joins TRBV4-3 to TRBJ1-5, with D perhaps matching TRBD1 (5 bases). The ends were cut back, 0 bases at V and 0 bases at J, with 15 bases in the middle. The CDR3 is made up of 18 amino acids. Germline loops: CDR1 LGHNA, CDR2 YSLEER. The CDR3 region is CASSQDPPGIYSNQPQHF. The CDR3, as DNA: TGCGCCAGCAGCCAAGATCCCCCAGGGATCTATAGCAATCAGCCCCAGCATTTT.

The chain carries TRBV24-1 and TRBJ2-2, with 8 bases that match TRBD1. From germline, CDR1 is KGHDR and CDR2 SFDVKD. Trimming cost V 5 bases and J 2 bases; bases outside gene matches: 6. The CDR3 has 16 residues. CDR3 region: CATSGSGGGNTGELFF. DNA for the CDR3: TGTGCCACCAGTGGGTCAGGGGGCGGTAACACCGGGGAGCTGTTTTTT.

This clonotype was seen only once. This chain links TRBV20-1 with TRBJ2-5, with D perhaps being TRBD1 or TRBD2 (5 bases each). This CDR3 spans 14 amino acids. Germline CDR1 reads DFQATT; CDR2 reads SNEGSKA (reference sequence). V was clipped by 3 bases and J by 6 bases, with 17 bases between them. Written as DNA, the CDR3 is TGCAGTGCTAGTGCCGGGACCCGGGACCAGACCCAGTACTTC. Translation gives CSASAGTRDQTQYF.

V is TRBV7-2 and J is TRBJ2-2, with 7 bases lining up with TRBD1. J was trimmed by 5 bases and V by 7 bases; bases with no gene match: 13. CDR3 length: 16 amino acids. Germline CDR1 is SGHTA and CDR2 is FQGNSA. The CDR3 DNA reads TGTGCCAGCACCGGCAGAGGGGGCGCTGCTACCGGGGAGCTGTTTTTT. It yields the protein CASTGRGGAATGELFF. The full variable domain, in which reference TRBV7-2 and TRBJ2-2 provide the parts outside the CDR3, is GAGVSQSPSNKVTEKGKDVELRCDPISGHTALYWYRQSLGQGLEFLIYFQGNSAPDKSGLPSDRFSAERTGGSVSTLTIQRTQQEDSAVYLCASTGRGGAATGELFFGEGSRLTVL.

The rearrangement links TRBV19 to TRBJ1-5; D is possibly TRBD1 (6 bases). Trimming removed 7 bases from V and 3 bases from J, with 10 bases in between. Germline V gene data show CDR1 as LNHDA and CDR2 as SQIVND (reference sequence). There are 13 residues in the CDR3. The CDR3 sequence is CASMRGVNQPQHF. Written as DNA, the CDR3 is TGTGCCAGTATGAGGGGGGTCAATCAGCCCCAGCATTTT.